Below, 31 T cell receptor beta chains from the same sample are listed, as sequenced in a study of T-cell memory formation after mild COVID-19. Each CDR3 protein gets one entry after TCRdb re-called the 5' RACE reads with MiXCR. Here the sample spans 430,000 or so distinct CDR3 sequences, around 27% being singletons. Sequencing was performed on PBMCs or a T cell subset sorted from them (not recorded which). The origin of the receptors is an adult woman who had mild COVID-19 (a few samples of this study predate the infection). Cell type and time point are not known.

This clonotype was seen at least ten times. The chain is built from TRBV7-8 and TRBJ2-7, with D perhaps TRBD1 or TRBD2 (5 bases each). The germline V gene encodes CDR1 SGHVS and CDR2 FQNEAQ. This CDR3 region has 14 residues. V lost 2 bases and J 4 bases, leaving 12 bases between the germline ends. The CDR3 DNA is TGTGCCAGCAGCTTACTGGGGGTACGTTACGAGCAGTACTTC. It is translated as CASSLLGVRYEQYF.

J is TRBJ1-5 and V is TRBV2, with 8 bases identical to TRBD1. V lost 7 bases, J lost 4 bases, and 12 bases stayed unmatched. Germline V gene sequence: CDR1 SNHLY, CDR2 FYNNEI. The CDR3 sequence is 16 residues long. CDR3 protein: CASNTPGTGQNQPQHF. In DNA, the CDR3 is TGTGCCAGCAACACACCAGGGACAGGACAGAATCAGCCCCAGCATTTT.

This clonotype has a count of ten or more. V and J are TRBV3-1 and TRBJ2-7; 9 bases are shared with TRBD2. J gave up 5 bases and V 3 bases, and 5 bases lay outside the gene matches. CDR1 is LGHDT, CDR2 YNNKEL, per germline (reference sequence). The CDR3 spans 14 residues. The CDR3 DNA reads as TGTGCCAGCAGCCATGCGGGAGGGGGAGACGAGCAGTACTTC. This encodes CASSHAGGGDEQYF.

DNA for the CDR3: TGTGCCAGCAGCCAAGATGGGGGACAGGGACCCGCTAACTATGGCTACACCTTC. Its protein is CASSQDGGQGPANYGYTF. The chain has TRBV3-1 and TRBJ1-2; 9 bases are shared with TRBD1. The V segment lost 0 bases and the J segment 0 bases; nucleotides outside the gene matches: 8. CDR3 length: 18 residues. Germline V gene data show CDR1 as LGHDT and CDR2 as YNNKEL (reference sequence).

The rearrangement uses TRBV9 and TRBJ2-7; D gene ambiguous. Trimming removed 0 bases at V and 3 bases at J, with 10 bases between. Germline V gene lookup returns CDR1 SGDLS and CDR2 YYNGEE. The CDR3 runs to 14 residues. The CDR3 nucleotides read TGTGCCAGCAGCGTAGCTACCGGAAACTACGAGCAGTACTTC. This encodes CASSVATGNYEQYF. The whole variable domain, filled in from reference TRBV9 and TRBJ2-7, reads DSGVTQTPKHLITATGQRVTLRCSPRSGDLSVYWYQQSLDQGLQFLIQYYNGEERAKGNILERFSAQQFPDLHSELNLSSLELGDSALYFCASSVATGNYEQYFGPGTRLTVT.

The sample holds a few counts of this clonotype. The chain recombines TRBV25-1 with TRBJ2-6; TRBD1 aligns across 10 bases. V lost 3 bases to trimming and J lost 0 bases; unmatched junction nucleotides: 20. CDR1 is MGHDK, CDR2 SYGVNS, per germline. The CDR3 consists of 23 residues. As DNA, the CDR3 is TGTGCCAGCAGTGACGAAGGCGTGTGGGGACAGGGGAGTGCGAGCTCTGGGGCCAACGTCCTGACTTTC. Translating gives CASSDEGVWGQGSASSGANVLTF.

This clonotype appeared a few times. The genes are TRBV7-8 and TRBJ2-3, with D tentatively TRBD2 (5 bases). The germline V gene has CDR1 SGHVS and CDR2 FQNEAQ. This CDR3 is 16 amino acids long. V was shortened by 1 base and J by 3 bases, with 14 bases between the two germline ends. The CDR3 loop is CASSLVRGRVTDTQYF. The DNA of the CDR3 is TGTGCCAGCAGCTTAGTTCGTGGGCGGGTGACAGATACGCAGTATTTT.

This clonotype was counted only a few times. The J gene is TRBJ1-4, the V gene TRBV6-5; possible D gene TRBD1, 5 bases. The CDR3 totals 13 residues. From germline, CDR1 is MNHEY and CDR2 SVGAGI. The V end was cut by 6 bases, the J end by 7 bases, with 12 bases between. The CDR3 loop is CASSPGFGEKLFF. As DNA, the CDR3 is TGTGCCAGCAGCCCAGGGTTTGGTGAAAAACTGTTTTTT.

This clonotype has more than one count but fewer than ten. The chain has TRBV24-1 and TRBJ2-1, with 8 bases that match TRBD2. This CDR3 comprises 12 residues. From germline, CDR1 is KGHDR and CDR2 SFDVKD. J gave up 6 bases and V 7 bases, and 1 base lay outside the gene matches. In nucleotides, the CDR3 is TGTGCCACCAGGGGGACTAGCAATGAGCAGTTCTTC. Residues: CATRGTSNEQFF.

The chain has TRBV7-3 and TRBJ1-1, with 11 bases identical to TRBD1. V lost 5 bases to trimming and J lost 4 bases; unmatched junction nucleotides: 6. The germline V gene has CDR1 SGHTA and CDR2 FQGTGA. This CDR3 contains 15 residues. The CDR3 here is CASSPGTGGTTEAFF. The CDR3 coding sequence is TGTGCCAGCAGCCCGGGGACAGGGGGGACCACTGAAGCTTTCTTT.

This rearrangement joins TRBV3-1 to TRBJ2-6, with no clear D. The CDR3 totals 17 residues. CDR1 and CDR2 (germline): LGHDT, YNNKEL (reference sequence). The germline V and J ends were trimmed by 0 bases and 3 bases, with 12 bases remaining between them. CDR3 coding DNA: TGTGCCAGCAGCCAAGATCCCGGTCAAGGTGGGGCCAACGTCCTGACTTTC. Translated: CASSQDPGQGGANVLTF. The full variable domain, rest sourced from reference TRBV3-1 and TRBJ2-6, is DTAVSQTPKYLVTQMGNDKSIKCEQNLGHDTMYWYKQDSKKFLKIMFSYNNKELIINETVPNRFSPKSPDKAHLNLHINSLELGDSAVYFCASSQDPGQGGANVLTFGAGSRLTVL.

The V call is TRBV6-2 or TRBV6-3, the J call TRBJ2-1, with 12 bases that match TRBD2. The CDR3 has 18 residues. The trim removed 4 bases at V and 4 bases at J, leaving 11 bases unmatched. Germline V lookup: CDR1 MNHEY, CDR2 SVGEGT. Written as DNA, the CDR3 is TGTGCCAGCAGTTTTCTGCACCTAGCGGGAGGGGGTTACAATGAGCAGTTCTTC. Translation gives CASSFLHLAGGGYNEQFF.

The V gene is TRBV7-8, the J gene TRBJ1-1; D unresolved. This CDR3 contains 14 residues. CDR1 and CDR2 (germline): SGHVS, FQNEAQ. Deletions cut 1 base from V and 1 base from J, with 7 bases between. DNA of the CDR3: TGTGCCAGCAGCTTAGGTTCCCCGAACACTGAAGCTTTCTTT. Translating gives CASSLGSPNTEAFF.

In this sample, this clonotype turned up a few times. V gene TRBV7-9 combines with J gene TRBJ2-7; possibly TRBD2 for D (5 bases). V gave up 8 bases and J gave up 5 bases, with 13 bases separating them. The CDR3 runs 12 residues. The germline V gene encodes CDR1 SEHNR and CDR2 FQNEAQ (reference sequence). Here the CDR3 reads CASHRRGDEQYF. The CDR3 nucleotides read TGTGCCAGCCACCGCCGGGGTGACGAGCAGTACTTC.

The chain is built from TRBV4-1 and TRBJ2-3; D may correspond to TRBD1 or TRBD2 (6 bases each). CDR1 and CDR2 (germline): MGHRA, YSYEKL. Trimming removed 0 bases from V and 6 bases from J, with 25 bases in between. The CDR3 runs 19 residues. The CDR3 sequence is CASSQEEVISGGQWDTQYF. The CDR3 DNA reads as TGCGCCAGCAGCCAAGAGGAGGTCATTTCTGGGGGGCAATGGGATACGCAGTATTTT.

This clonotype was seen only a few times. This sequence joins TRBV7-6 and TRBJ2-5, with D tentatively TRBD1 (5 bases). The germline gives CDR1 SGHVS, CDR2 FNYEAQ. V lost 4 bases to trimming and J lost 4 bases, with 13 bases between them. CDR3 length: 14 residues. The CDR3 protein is CASSSPTAGETQYF. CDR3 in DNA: TGTGCCAGCAGCTCCCCGACAGCTGGAGAGACCCAGTACTTC.

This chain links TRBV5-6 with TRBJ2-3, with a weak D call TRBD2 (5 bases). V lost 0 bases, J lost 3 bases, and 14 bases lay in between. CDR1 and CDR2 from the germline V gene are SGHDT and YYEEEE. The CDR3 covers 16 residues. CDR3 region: CASSLGPSGRTDTQYF. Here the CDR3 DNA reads TGTGCCAGCAGCTTGGGGCCCTCGGGGAGAACAGATACGCAGTATTTT.

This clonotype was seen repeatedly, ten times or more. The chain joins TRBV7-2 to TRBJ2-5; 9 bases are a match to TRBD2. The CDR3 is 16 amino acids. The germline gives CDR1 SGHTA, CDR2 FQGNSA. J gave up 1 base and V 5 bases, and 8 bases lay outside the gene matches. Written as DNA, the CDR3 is TGTGCCAGCAGCCCGGCGGGACTAGCAGTCCAAGAGACCCAGTACTTC. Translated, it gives CASSPAGLAVQETQYF.

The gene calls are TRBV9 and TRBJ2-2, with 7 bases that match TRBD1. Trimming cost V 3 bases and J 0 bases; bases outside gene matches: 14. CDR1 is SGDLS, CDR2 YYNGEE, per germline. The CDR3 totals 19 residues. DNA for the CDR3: TGTGCCAGCAGCGCCCCGGGGCAGGGGGTAATCTCGAACACCGGGGAGCTGTTTTTT. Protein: CASSAPGQGVISNTGELFF.

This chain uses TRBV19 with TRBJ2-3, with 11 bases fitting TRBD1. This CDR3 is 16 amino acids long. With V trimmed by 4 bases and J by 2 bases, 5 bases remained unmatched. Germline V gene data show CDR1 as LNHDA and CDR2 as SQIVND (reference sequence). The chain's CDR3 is CASSKGTGGHTDTQYF. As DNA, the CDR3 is TGTGCCAGTAGTAAGGGGACAGGGGGACACACAGATACGCAGTATTTT.

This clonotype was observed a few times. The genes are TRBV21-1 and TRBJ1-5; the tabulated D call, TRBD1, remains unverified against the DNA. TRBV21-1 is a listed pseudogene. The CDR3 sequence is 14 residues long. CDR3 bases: TGTGCCAGCTGGGGACCCGAAAGAAAGGGGCCCCAGCATTTT. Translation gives CASWGPERKGPQHF.

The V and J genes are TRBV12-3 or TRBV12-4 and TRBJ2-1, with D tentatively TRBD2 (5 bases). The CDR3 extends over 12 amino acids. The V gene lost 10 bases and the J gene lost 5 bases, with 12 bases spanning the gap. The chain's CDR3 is CATRGEDNEQFF. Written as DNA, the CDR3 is TGTGCCACCCGGGGAGAGGACAATGAGCAGTTCTTC.

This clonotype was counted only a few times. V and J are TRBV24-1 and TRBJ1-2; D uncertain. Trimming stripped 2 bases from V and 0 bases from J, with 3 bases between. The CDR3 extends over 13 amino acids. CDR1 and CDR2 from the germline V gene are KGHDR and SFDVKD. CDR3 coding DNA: TGTGCCACCAGTGATTCCGCTAACTATGGCTACACCTTC. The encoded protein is CATSDSANYGYTF.

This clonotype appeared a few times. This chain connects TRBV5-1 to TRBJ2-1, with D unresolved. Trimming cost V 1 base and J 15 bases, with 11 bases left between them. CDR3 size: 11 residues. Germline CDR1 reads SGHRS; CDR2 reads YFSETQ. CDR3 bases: TGCGCCAGCAGCTTGACCGGGTTCGCGTTCTTC. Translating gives CASSLTGFAFF.

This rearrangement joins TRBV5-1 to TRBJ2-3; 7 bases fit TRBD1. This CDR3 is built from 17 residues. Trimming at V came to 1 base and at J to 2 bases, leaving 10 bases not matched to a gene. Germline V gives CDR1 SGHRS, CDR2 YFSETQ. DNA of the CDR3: TGCGCCAGCAGCTTGCCGTTGGGAAGGGGGCCCACAGATACGCAGTATTTT. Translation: CASSLPLGRGPTDTQYF.

The CDR3 region has the DNA TGTGCCACCAGCAGAGATAGCGCGGCCCGGGGCGACACTGAAGCTTTCTTT. Amino acids: CATSRDSAARGDTEAFF. This chain uses TRBV15 with TRBJ1-1; D possibly corresponds to TRBD1 (5 bases). From germline, CDR1 is LNHNV and CDR2 YYDKDF (reference sequence). Between the trimmed V and J ends, which lost 0 bases and 3 bases, there was a span of 17 bases. CDR3 length: 17 residues.

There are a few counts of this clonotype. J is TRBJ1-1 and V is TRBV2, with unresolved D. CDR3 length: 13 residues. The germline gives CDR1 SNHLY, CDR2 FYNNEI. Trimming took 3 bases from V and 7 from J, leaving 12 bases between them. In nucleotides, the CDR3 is TGTGCCAGCAGTGATCCAGAATCCCTTGAAGCTTTCTTT. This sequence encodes CASSDPESLEAFF.

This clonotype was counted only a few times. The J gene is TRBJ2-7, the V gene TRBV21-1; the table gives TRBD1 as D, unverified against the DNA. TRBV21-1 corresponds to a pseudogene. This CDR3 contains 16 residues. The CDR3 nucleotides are TGTGCCAGCAGCAACGCGGGGACAGTTAAGCGCAACGAGCAGTACTTC. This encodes CASSNAGTVKRNEQYF.

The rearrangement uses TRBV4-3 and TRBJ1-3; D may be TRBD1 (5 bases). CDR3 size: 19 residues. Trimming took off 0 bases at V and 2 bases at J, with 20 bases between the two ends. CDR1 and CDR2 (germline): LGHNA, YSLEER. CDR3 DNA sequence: TGCGCCAGCAGCCAAGACGCCCTCGTTGGGGGATCACCTGGAAACACCATATATTTT. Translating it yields CASSQDALVGGSPGNTIYF.

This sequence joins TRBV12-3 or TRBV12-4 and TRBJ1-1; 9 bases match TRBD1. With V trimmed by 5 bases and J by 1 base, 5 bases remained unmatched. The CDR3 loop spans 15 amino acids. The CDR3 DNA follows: TGTGCCAGCAGTCCCAGGACAGGGGAGAACACTGAAGCTTTCTTT. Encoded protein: CASSPRTGENTEAFF.

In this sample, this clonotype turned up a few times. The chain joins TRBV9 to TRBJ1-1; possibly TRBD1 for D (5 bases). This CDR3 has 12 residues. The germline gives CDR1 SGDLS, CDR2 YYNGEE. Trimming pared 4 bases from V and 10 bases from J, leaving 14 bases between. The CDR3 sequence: CASSQGAGRAFF. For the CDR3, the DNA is TGTGCCAGCAGCCAAGGGGCAGGGAGAGCTTTCTTT.